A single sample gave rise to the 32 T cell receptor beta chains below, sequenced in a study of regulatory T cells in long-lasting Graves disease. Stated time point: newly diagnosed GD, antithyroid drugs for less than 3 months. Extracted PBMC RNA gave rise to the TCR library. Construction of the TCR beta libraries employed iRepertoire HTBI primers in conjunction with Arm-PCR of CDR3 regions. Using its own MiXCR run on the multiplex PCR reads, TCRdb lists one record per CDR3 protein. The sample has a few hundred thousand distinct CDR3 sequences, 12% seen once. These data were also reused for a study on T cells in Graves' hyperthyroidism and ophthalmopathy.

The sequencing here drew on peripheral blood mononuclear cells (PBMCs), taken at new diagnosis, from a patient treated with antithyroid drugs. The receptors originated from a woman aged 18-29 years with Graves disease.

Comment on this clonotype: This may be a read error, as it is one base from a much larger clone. The CDR3 sequence is CASSLSREKRGTDYDYTF. The DNA of the CDR3 is TGTGCCAGCAGCTTATCTAGGGAGAAGCGAGGGACAGACTATGACTACACCTTC. This chain uses TRBV11-2 with TRBJ1-2, with 7 bases aligning to TRBD1. The CDR3 totals 18 residues. The germline V gene has CDR1 SGHAT and CDR2 FQNNGV.

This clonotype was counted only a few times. The CDR3 DNA reads as TGCGCCAGCGCCCCGTATACAACTAATGAAAAACTGTTTTTT. The encoded protein is CASAPYTTNEKLFF. V is TRBV4-1 and J is TRBJ1-4; no firm D call. CDR3 length equals 14 residues. Trimming removed 8 bases from V and 0 bases from J, with 10 bases in between. CDR1 MGHRA and CDR2 YSYEKL come from the germline V gene.

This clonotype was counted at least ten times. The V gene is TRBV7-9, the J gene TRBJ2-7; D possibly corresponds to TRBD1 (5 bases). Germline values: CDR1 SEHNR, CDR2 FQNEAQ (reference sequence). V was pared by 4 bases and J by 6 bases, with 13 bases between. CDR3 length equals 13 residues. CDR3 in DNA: TGTGCCAGCAGCTCGAAGGGGTCGTTCGAGCAGTACTTC. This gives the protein CASSSKGSFEQYF.

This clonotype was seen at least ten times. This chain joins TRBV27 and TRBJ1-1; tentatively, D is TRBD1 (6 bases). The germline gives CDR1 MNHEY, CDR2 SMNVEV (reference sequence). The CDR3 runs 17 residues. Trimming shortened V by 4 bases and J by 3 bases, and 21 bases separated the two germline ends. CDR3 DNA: TGTGCCAGCAGTTCCCTAAGAATAACAGGGATAGACACTGAAGCTTTCTTT. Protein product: CASSSLRITGIDTEAFF.

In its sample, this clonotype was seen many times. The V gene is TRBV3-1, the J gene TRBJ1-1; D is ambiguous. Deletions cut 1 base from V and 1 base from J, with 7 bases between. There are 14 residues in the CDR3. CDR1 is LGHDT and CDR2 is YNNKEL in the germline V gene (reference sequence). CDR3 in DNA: TGTGCCAGCAGCCAAGCTGGGAGGAACACTGAAGCTTTCTTT. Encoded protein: CASSQAGRNTEAFF.

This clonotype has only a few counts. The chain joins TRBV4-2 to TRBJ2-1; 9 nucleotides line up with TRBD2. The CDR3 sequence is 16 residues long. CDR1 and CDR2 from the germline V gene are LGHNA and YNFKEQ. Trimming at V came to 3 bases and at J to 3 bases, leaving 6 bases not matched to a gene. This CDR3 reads CASSQEGLANYNEQFF. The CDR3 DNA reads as TGTGCCAGCAGCCAGGAGGGACTAGCTAACTACAATGAGCAGTTCTTC.

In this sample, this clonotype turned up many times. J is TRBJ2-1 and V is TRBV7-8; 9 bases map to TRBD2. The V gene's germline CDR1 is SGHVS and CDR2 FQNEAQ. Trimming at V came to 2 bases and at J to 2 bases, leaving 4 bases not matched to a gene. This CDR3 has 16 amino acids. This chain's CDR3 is CASSLYLAGTYNEQFF. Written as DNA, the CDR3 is TGTGCCAGCAGCTTATATCTAGCGGGGACCTACAATGAGCAGTTCTTC.

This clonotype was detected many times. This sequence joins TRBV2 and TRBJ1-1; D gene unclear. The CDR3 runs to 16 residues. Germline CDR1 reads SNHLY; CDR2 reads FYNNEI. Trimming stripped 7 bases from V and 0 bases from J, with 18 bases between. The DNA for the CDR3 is TGTGCCAGCACCCCATTGACTGGGGAGGTGAACACTGAAGCTTTCTTT. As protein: CASTPLTGEVNTEAFF.

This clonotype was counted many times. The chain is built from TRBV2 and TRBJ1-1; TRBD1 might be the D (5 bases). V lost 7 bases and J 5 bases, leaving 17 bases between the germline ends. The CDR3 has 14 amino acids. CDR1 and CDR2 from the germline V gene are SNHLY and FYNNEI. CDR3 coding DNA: TGTGCCAGCACCCTGAGCTTGGGGGGGACTGAAGCTTTCTTT. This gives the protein CASTLSLGGTEAFF.

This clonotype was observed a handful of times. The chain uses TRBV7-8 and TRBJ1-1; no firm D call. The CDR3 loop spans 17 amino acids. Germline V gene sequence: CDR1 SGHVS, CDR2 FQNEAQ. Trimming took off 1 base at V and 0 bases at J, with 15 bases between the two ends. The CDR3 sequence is CASSLDPDPFMNTEAFF. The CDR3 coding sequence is TGTGCCAGCAGCTTAGACCCGGATCCTTTCATGAACACTGAAGCTTTCTTT.

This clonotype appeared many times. CDR3 nucleotide sequence: TGTGCCAGCAGCCACAGGACTAGCGGGAGAGTCCTTTTCGATGAGCAGTTCTTC. Its translation is CASSHRTSGRVLFDEQFF. The chain joins TRBV7-2 to TRBJ2-1; 13 bases map to TRBD2. Losses at the gene ends were 5 bases for V and 8 bases for J; bases not matched to a gene: 15. This CDR3 comprises 18 residues. Germline CDR1 is SGHTA and CDR2 is FQGNSA.

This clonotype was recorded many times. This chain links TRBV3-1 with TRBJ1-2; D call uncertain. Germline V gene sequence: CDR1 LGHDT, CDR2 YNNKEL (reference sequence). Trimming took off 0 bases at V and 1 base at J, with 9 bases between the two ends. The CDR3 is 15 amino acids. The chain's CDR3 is CASSQEGRYNYGYTF. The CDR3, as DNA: TGTGCCAGCAGCCAAGAGGGCAGATATAACTATGGCTACACCTTC.

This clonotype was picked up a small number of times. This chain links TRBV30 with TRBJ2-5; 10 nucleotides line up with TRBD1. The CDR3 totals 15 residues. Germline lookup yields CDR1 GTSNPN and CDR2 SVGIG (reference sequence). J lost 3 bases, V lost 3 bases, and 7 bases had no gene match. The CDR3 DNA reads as TGTGCCTGGAGCCCGGGACAGGGGTTGAAAGAGACCCAGTACTTC. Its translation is CAWSPGQGLKETQYF.

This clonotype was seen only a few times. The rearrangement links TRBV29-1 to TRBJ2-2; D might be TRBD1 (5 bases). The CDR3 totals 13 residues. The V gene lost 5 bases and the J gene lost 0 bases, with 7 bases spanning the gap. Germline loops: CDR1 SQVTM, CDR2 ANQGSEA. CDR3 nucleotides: TGCAGCGTTCAGACAGCGAACACCGGGGAGCTGTTTTTT. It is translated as CSVQTANTGELFF.

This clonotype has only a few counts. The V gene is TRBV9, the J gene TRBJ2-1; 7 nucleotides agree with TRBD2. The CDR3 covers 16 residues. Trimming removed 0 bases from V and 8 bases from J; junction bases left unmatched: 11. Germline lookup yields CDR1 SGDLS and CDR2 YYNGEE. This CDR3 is CASSVGPLAGDHEQFF. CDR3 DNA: TGTGCCAGCAGCGTAGGGCCCCTTGCGGGGGATCATGAGCAGTTCTTC. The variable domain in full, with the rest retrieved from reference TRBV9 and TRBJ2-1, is DSGVTQTPKHLITATGQRVTLRCSPRSGDLSVYWYQQSLDQGLQFLIQYYNGEERAKGNILERFSAQQFPDLHSELNLSSLELGDSALYFCASSVGPLAGDHEQFFGPGTRLTVL.

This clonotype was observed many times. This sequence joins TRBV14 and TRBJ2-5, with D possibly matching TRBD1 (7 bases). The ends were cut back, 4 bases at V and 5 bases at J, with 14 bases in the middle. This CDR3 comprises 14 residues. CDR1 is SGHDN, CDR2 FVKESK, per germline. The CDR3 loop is CASSRQGGVETQYF. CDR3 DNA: TGTGCCAGCAGCCGGCAGGGGGGCGTCGAGACCCAGTACTTC.

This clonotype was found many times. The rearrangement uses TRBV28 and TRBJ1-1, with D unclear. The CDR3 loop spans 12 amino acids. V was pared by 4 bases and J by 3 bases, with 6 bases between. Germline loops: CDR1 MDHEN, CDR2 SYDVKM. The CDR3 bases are TGTGCCAGCAGTTCCCAGGACACTGAAGCTTTCTTT. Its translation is CASSSQDTEAFF.

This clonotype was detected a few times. CDR3 region: CASSYYLGGANYGYTF. CDR3 DNA: TGTGCCAGCAGTTACTATTTGGGCGGAGCTAACTATGGCTACACCTTC. This chain links TRBV6-2 or TRBV6-3 with TRBJ1-2; D ambiguous. The V end lost 1 base, the J end lost 0 bases, and 12 bases lay between the germline ends. Germline V CDR1 and CDR2: MNHEY, SVGEGT. This CDR3 is 16 amino acids long.

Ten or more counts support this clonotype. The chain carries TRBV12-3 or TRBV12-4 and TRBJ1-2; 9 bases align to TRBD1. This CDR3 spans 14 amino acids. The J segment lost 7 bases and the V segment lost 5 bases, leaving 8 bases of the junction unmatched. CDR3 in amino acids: CASSLMRTGAGYTF. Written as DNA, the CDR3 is TGTGCCAGCAGTCTTATGCGGACAGGGGCTGGCTACACCTTC.

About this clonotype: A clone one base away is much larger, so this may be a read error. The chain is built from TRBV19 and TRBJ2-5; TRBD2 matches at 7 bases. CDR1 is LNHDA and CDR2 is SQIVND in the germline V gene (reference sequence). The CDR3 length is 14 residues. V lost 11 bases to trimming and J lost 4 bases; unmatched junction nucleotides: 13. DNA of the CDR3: TGTGCCGGCTCAGGACTAGTATTCGGAGAGACCCAGTACTTC. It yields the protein CAGSGLVFGETQYF.

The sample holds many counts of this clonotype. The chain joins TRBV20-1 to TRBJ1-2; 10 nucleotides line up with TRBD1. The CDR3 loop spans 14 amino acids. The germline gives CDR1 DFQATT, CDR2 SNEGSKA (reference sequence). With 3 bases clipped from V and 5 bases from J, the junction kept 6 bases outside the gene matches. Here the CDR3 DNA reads TGCAGTGCTAGTCCACCGGACAGGGGGTATGGCTACACCTTC. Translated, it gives CSASPPDRGYGYTF.

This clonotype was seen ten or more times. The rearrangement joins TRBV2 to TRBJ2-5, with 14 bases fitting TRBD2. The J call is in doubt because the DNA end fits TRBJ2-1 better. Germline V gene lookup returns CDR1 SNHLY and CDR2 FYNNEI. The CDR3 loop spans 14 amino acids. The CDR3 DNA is TGTGCCAGCAGTCTTGGGACTAGCGGGAGCGCGCAGTTCTTC. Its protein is CASSLGTSGSAQFF.

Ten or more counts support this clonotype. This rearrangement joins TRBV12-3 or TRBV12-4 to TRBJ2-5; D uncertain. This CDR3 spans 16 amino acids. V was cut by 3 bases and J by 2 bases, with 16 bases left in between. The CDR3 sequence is CASSFLTWGSQETQYF. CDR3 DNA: TGTGCCAGCAGTTTTCTTACATGGGGTTCGCAAGAGACCCAGTACTTC.

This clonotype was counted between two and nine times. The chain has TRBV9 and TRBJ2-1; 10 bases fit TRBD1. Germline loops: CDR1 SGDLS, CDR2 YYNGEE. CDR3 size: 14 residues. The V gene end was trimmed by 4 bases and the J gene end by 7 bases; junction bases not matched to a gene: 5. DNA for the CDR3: TGTGCCAGCAGCCCCGACAGGGGGCGGAATGAGCAGTTCTTC. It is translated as CASSPDRGRNEQFF.

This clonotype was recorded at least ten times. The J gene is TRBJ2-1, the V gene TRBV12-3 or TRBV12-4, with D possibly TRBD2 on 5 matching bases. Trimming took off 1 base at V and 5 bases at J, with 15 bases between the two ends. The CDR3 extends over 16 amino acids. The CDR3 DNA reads TGTGCCAGCAGTTTAGGGTGGCGGGTGAAGAACAATGAGCAGTTCTTC. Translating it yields CASSLGWRVKNNEQFF.

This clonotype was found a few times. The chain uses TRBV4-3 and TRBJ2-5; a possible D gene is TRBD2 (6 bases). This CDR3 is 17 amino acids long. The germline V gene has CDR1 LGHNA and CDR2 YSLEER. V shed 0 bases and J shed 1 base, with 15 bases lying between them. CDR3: CASSQDMAGPPQETQYF. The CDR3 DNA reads TGCGCCAGCAGCCAAGATATGGCGGGGCCCCCCCAAGAGACCCAGTACTTC.

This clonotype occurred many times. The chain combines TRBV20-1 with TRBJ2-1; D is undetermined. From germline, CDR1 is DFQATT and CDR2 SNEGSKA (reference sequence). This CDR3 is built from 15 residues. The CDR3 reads CSALVGFRSYNEQFF. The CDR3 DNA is TGCAGCGCCCTGGTAGGCTTTCGCTCCTACAATGAGCAGTTCTTC.

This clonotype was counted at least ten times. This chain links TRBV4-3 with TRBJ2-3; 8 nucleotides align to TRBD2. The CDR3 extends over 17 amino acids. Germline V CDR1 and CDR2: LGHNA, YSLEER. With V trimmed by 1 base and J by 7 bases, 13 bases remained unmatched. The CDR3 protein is CASSQVSAGEKGHTQYF. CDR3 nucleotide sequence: TGCGCCAGCAGCCAAGTGTCAGCGGGAGAGAAAGGGCATACGCAGTATTTT.

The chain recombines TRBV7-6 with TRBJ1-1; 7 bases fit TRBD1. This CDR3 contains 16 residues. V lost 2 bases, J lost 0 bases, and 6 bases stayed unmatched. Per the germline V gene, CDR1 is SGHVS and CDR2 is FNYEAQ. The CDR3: CASSLLTGVMNTEAFF. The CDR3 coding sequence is TGTGCCAGCAGCTTACTTACAGGGGTAATGAACACTGAAGCTTTCTTT. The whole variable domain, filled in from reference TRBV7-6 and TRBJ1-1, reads GAGVSQSPRYKVTKRGQDVALRCDPISGHVSLYWYRQALGQGPEFLTYFNYEAQQDKSGLPNDRFSAERPEGSISTLTIQRTEQRDSAMYRCASSLLTGVMNTEAFFGQGTRLTVV.

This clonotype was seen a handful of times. The CDR3 nucleotides read TGTGCCAGCAGCACCTCAGCGGGAGTAGGCACCGGGGAGCTGTTTTTT. Translation: CASSTSAGVGTGELFF. The chain is built from TRBV5-4 and TRBJ2-2, with 8 nucleotides matching TRBD2. This CDR3 comprises 16 residues. Germline V gene lookup returns CDR1 SGHNT and CDR2 YYREEE (reference sequence). J was trimmed by 4 bases and V by 4 bases; bases with no gene match: 9.

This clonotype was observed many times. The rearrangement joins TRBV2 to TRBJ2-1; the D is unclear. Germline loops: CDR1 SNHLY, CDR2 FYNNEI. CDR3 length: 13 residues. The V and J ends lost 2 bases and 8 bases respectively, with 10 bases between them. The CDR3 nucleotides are TGTGCCAGCAGTGAATGGCAAAGGTATGAGCAGTTCTTC. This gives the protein CASSEWQRYEQFF.

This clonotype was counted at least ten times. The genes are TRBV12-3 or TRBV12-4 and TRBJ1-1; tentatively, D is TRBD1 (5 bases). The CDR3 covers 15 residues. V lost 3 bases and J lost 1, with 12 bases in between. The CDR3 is CASSFWGPSNTEAFF. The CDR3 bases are TGTGCCAGCAGTTTTTGGGGACCATCGAACACTGAAGCTTTCTTT.